This TCR beta chain was identified during a study of control samples from healthy donors and cancer patients. Clones were sequenced by immunoSEQ multiplex PCR, and TCRdb holds only the in-frame ones, with some missing. Of 95,000 to 100,000 clones listed, about 89% are singletons. This CDR3 has 13 residues. CDR1 and CDR2 (germline): SGHNT, YYREEE (reference sequence). V was trimmed by 3 bases and J by 3 bases, leaving 9 bases between them. The sequenced sample consisted of blood. The sequence derives from a man aged 30 to 45 in good health. The chain carries TRBV5-4 and TRBJ2-5; the D is unclear. CDR3 coding DNA: TGTGCCAGCAGCTGGACGGCCGAAGAGACCCAGTACTTC. Encoded protein: CASSWTAEETQYF.